This T cell receptor beta chain was captured by sequencing in a study of blood T cell repertoires in COVID-19. Study at large: PBMCs, B-cell-depleted T cells, or T cells provided the cDNA or gDNA that made up the material.

Researchers sorted participants into cohorts using their self-reported clinical history. Exposed enrollees had met someone with a PCR-confirmed or clinician-diagnosed COVID-19 case at some point within the 2 weeks before study entry. Germline lookup yields CDR1 MDHEN and CDR2 SYDVKM. The V end was cut by 8 bases, the J end by 8 bases, with 21 bases between. The CDR3 consists of 14 residues. Original analysis: The authors estimated nucleated cell counts from reference gene primer amplification. The assay was immunoSEQ multiplex PCR, and TCRdb's table has in-frame clones only and misses some. V, J and clone size are taken as reported in that table, and D and trimming were inferred from the DNA itself. The sample carries 250,000 or so clones, around 93% recorded once.

Sequenced input: PBMCs or T cells enriched from blood (not recorded which). This TCR derives from a man aged 35-49 years who had been exposed to COVID-19. The chain links TRBV28 to TRBJ1-2, with D perhaps TRBD1 (6 bases). For the CDR3, the DNA is TGTGCCAGCCACACACGACAGGTGTTTGGGGGCTACACCTTC. Translated: CASHTRQVFGGYTF.